These T cell receptor beta chains were read from a single sample in a study of control samples from healthy donors and cancer patients. The data were produced by immunoSEQ multiplex PCR, yet TCRdb's version contains in-frame clones alone and is incomplete. This sample has 100,000 to 150,000 clones; approximately 89% occur once, and the top ten carry roughly 2.8%. Sequencing was carried out using blood. These receptors came from a man aged 55 to 69 in good health. Both conserved end residues are part of each CDR3. Fields, in order: J gene, clone size, V gene, D gene, CDR3 protein, CDR3 DNA. The D gene is left open where the match is weak. Size is stated for part of the rows, as once, few or many counts, or as a class when the clone is expanded.

TRBJ2-3 . TRBV7-2 . CASSPRPPTSTDTQYF TGTGCCAGCAGCCCTCGTCCGCCGACTAGCACAGATACGCAGTATTTT
TRBJ2-3 . TRBV13 . CASSLAGSTDTQYF TGTGCCAGCAGCTTAGCGGGTAGCACAGATACGCAGTATTTT
TRBJ1-2 once TRBV27 TRBD1 CASSFGTGGYGYTF TGTGCCAGCAGCTTCGGGACAGGGGGCTATGGCTACACCTTC
TRBJ2-7 once TRBV5-1 . CASSKTGTSPYEQYF TGCGCCAGCAGCAAAACCGGGACGAGTCCTTACGAGCAGTACTTC
TRBJ2-4 few TRBV4-2 TRBD2 CASSQRGIEAGESQSKNIQYF TGTGCCAGCAGCCAACGTGGAATAGAGGCGGGGGAATCTCAAAGTAAAAACATTCAGTACTTC
TRBJ2-7 . TRBV6-5 . CASSYSTASYEQYF TGTGCCAGCAGTTACTCGACAGCCTCCTACGAGCAGTACTTC
TRBJ2-3 . TRBV5-1 TRBD1 CASSLESRGTDTQYF TGCGCCAGCAGCTTGGAAAGCAGGGGGACAGATACGCAGTATTTT
TRBJ2-5 . TRBV24-1 . CATSPGVSGKETQYF TGTGCCACCAGTCCCGGAGTATCAGGGAAAGAGACCCAGTACTTC
TRBJ2-1 . TRBV5-1 . CASSLRTGWVDNEQFF TGCGCCAGCAGCTTGAGAACAGGGTGGGTGGACAATGAGCAGTTCTTC
TRBJ1-4 . TRBV27 . CASAKMREEKLFF TGTGCCAGCGCCAAAATGCGAGAAGAAAAACTGTTTTTT
TRBJ1-3 few TRBV18 . CASSRGDGNTIYF TGTGCCAGCTCACGAGGGGATGGAAACACCATATATTTT